The 2 T cell receptor beta chains below come from one sample, sequenced in a study of shared clonotypes between healthy human individuals. Method: immunoSEQ multiplex PCR; TCRdb's copy keeps in-frame clones and lacks some. Here the sample spans about 2 million clones, over 85% being singletons. Sequencing used naive CD4+ T cells sorted from blood. Subset meaning: CD45RA+ positively selected. These TCRs come from a man in his late teens or twenties in good health.

This clone has only one observation. A much more abundant neighbour one base away suggests this may be a read error. The rearrangement links TRBV28 to TRBJ2-2; TRBD1 matches at 8 bases. The V gene's germline CDR1 is MDHEN and CDR2 SYDVKM. The CDR3 is 14 residues long. Germline trimming cut 6 bases from V and 2 bases from J; bases unmatched to any gene: 2. CDR3 sequence (DNA): TGTGCCAGCAGCGGACAGGGCAACACCGGGGAGCTGTTTTTT. Translated: CASSGQGNTGELFF.

Notes on this clone: The sample contains more than one DNA sequence encoding this CDR3. The chain uses TRBV6-5 and TRBJ2-6, with no clear D. Trimming removed 6 bases at V and 0 bases at J, with 3 bases between. Per germline, CDR1 MNHEY and CDR2 SVGAGI. This CDR3 contains 13 residues. CDR3 protein: CASRSSGANVLTF. DNA for the CDR3: TGTGCCAGCAGGTCCTCTGGGGCCAACGTCCTGACTTTC.